This T cell receptor beta chain was retrieved from a study of T cell repertoires in cytomegalovirus infection. The germline V gene encodes CDR1 SGHTA and CDR2 FQGNSA. CDR3 length: 16 amino acids. V lost 2 bases, J lost 5 bases, and 8 bases stayed unmatched. A single record per CDR3 protein comes from TCRdb applying MiXCR to the reads. The sample lists around 900,000 distinct CDR3 sequences; approximately 32% were seen once. There are many counts of this clonotype. The antigen remains undetermined. The origin of this receptor is a human donor in good health (CMV status not recorded). Some clones in this sample may be carry-over from other donors' samples. Sequenced here: cultured CD8+ T cells from PBMCs, sampled from culture after CMV antigen stimulation. The rearrangement links TRBV7-2 to TRBJ2-5, with 10 positions matching TRBD2. The CDR3 reads CASSLRASGGWETQYF. CDR3 sequence (DNA): TGTGCCAGCAGCTTAAGGGCTAGCGGGGGCTGGGAGACCCAGTACTTC. The full variable domain, in which reference TRBV7-2 and TRBJ2-5 provide the parts outside the CDR3, is GAGVSQSPSNKVTEKGKDVELRCDPISGHTALYWYRQSLGQGLEFLIYFQGNSAPDKSGLPSDRFSAERTGGSVSTLTIQRTQQEDSAVYLCASSLRASGGWETQYFGPGTRLLVL.